Below are 23 T cell receptor beta chains sequenced from a single sample in a study of beta chain features in type 1 diabetes. Reverse transcription of all isolated RNA meant that expressed TCRB transcripts were sequenced. Produced via immunoSEQ multiplex PCR; TCRdb's table is partial and in-frame only. The sample carries about 660,000 clones, about an eighth recorded once. Their target antigens are unknown. General study points: Shorter TCRB CDR3s, moderately but significantly so, marked every one of the four CD4+ subsets in Type 1 diabetes patients.

Sequencing was done on a sample of naive CD4+ T cells from blood. Receptors originate from a man between 18 and 29 years old with type 1 diabetes.

The chain couples TRBV7-2 to TRBJ2-3, with 8 positions matching TRBD2. Looked up from germline, CDR1 is SGHTA and CDR2 is FQGNSA. The ends lost 1 base at V and 0 bases at J; junction bases unmatched: 6. CDR3 length equals 17 residues. The CDR3 is CASSLERTSSSTDTQYF. The CDR3 nucleotides read TGTGCCAGCAGCTTAGAACGGACTAGCAGTAGCACAGATACGCAGTATTTT.

This clone was picked up a small number of times. J is TRBJ2-7 and V is TRBV20-1, with D unclear. The CDR3 is 11 amino acids. In germline, CDR1 is DFQATT, CDR2 SNEGSKA (reference sequence). Deletions cut 6 bases from V and 7 bases from J, with 13 bases between. The CDR3 reads CSANRFLEQYF. DNA for the CDR3: TGCAGTGCCAATCGATTCTTGGAGCAGTACTTC.

This rearrangement joins TRBV5-1 to TRBJ2-1; 9 bases match TRBD2. CDR3 length: 18 amino acids. CDR1 SGHRS and CDR2 YFSETQ come from the germline V gene. Losses at the gene ends were 3 bases for V and 3 bases for J; bases not matched to a gene: 13. The CDR3 coding sequence is TGCGCCAGCAGCTCCCCCGGGGCGGGAGGGCCATTCTACAATGAGCAGTTCTTC. This encodes CASSSPGAGGPFYNEQFF.

This clone was detected only a few times. This chain links TRBV7-9 with TRBJ2-7; D remains ambiguous. This CDR3 has 10 amino acids. CDR1 is SEHNR, CDR2 FQNEAQ, per germline (reference sequence). The V gene lost 8 bases and the J gene lost 5 bases, with 7 bases spanning the gap. CDR3 loop: CASGNNEQYF. The CDR3 DNA reads TGTGCCAGCGGGAACAACGAGCAGTACTTC.

The chain joins TRBV4-1 to TRBJ2-1, with TRBD1 matching 8 bases. Germline V gene sequence: CDR1 MGHRA, CDR2 YSYEKL. V lost 0 bases and J lost 4; bases outside the gene matches: 5. This CDR3 is built from 16 residues. The CDR3 region is CASSQDSRQGYNEQFF. CDR3 DNA sequence: TGCGCCAGCAGCCAAGATAGCAGACAGGGGTACAATGAGCAGTTCTTC.

The gene calls are TRBV28 and TRBJ1-4, with D maybe TRBD1 (5 bases). This CDR3 has 15 residues. The germline gives CDR1 MDHEN, CDR2 SYDVKM. The germline V and J ends were trimmed by 5 bases and 8 bases, with 18 bases remaining between them. In DNA, the CDR3 is TGTGCCAGCAGTCCCCGGCAGGGCGGTGCGGAAAAACTGTTTTTT. It yields the protein CASSPRQGGAEKLFF.

This chain links TRBV4-2 with TRBJ2-5; 7 bases agree with TRBD1. Germline loops: CDR1 LGHNA, CDR2 YNFKEQ. There are 15 residues in the CDR3. Germline trimming cut 3 bases from V and 0 bases from J; bases unmatched to any gene: 4. CDR3 amino acids: CASSHSTGYQETQYF. The CDR3 DNA is TGTGCCAGCAGCCATTCGACAGGGTACCAAGAGACCCAGTACTTC.

V and J are TRBV9 and TRBJ2-5; TRBD1 is a possible D gene (5 bases). V lost 7 bases and J 1 base, leaving 17 bases between the germline ends. Germline V lookup: CDR1 SGDLS, CDR2 YYNGEE. This CDR3 contains 15 residues. CDR3 protein: CASSGGQGIQETQYF. The CDR3 DNA reads as TGTGCCAGCTCCGGTGGGCAGGGTATCCAAGAGACCCAGTACTTC.

V gene TRBV4-1 combines with J gene TRBJ2-1; the match to TRBD2 covers 10 bases. The V gene's germline CDR1 is MGHRA and CDR2 YSYEKL. Trimming took 6 bases from V and 6 from J; bases not matched to a gene: 11. The CDR3 length is 16 residues. CDR3 protein: CASRKAGGLFGNEQFF. Here the CDR3 DNA reads TGCGCCAGCAGGAAAGCGGGAGGGCTTTTCGGCAATGAGCAGTTCTTC.

This clone was observed a handful of times. The CDR3 protein is CASSVSFGRDYEQYF. The CDR3 DNA reads TGTGCCAGCAGTGTCTCCTTTGGGAGGGACTACGAGCAGTACTTC. The V call is TRBV6-5, the J call TRBJ2-7; 7 bases match TRBD2. CDR1 and CDR2 (germline): MNHEY, SVGAGI. This CDR3 is built from 15 residues. With 5 bases clipped from V and 3 bases from J, the junction kept 10 bases outside the gene matches.

This clone has a handful of counts. The chain links TRBV4-3 to TRBJ2-3; perhaps TRBD2 as D (5 bases). Germline CDR1 and CDR2: LGHNA and YSLEER. Between the trimmed V and J ends, which lost 0 bases and 5 bases, there was a span of 6 bases. The CDR3 has 13 residues. The CDR3 DNA reads TGCGCCAGCAGCCAAGATCGGGGAGATACGCAGTATTTT. This sequence encodes CASSQDRGDTQYF.

The V call is TRBV2, the J call TRBJ2-1; perhaps TRBD1 as D (5 bases). V was cut by 2 bases and J by 3 bases, with 11 bases left in between. The CDR3 is 15 residues long. Germline V CDR1 and CDR2: SNHLY, FYNNEI. The CDR3 bases are TGTGCCAGCAGTGAACGCGGCAGGGACTACAATGAGCAGTTCTTC. This encodes CASSERGRDYNEQFF.

V gene TRBV6-5 combines with J gene TRBJ2-7; D may match TRBD1 or TRBD2 (5 bases each). V lost 4 bases, J lost 0 bases, and 13 bases lay in between. The CDR3 loop spans 15 amino acids. Germline CDR1 and CDR2: MNHEY and SVGAGI. For the CDR3, the DNA is TGTGCCAGCAGTTCTCCCGGGGCTAGCTCCTACGAGCAGTACTTC. Translated, it gives CASSSPGASSYEQYF.

This clone was seen a few times. The genes are TRBV2 and TRBJ2-7, with 7 bases lining up with TRBD1. The germline V gene encodes CDR1 SNHLY and CDR2 FYNNEI. The CDR3 sequence is 13 residues long. The trim removed 4 bases at V and 8 bases at J, leaving 8 bases unmatched. The chain's CDR3 is CASSVDKQGKQYF. The CDR3 nucleotides are TGTGCCAGCAGTGTAGACAAACAGGGGAAGCAGTACTTC.

The chain links TRBV11-1 to TRBJ2-1, with D possibly TRBD1 on 5 matching bases. The CDR3 has 13 residues. V gave up 2 bases and J gave up 3 bases, with 5 bases separating them. Germline V CDR1 and CDR2: SGHAT, FQDESV (reference sequence). The DNA of the CDR3 is TGTGCCAGCAGCTTACAGGGCTACAATGAGCAGTTCTTC. As protein: CASSLQGYNEQFF.

This clone was detected only a few times. The chain combines TRBV20-1 with TRBJ2-5; D is possibly TRBD2 (5 bases). The germline gives CDR1 DFQATT, CDR2 SNEGSKA (reference sequence). The V and J ends lost 7 bases and 4 bases respectively, with 10 bases between them. The CDR3 runs to 11 residues. CDR3 nucleotides: TGCAGTGGAGTGGGGAGAGAGACCCAGTACTTC. As protein: CSGVGRETQYF.

This clone has more than one count but fewer than ten. The CDR3 here is CSAVIGQLNTEAFF. The CDR3 nucleotides read TGCAGCGCCGTCATCGGACAGCTGAACACTGAAGCTTTCTTT. The chain joins TRBV29-1 to TRBJ1-1; maybe TRBD1 (6 bases). The CDR3 runs 14 residues. Germline V gene lookup returns CDR1 SQVTM and CDR2 ANQGSEA. Deletions cut 7 bases from V and 0 bases from J, with 15 bases between.

This clone was counted only a few times. The chain carries TRBV25-1 and TRBJ1-4, with D hard to call. The germline V gene encodes CDR1 MGHDK and CDR2 SYGVNS. This CDR3 contains 15 residues. V was pared by 4 bases and J by 0 bases, with 9 bases between. The DNA for the CDR3 is TGTGCCAGCAGTGGAAGGCCCGCAACTAATGAAAAACTGTTTTTT. It is translated as CASSGRPATNEKLFF.

The chain joins TRBV6-5 to TRBJ2-3; no reliable D call. This CDR3 is 14 amino acids long. Germline lookup yields CDR1 MNHEY and CDR2 SVGAGI. Deletions cut 2 bases from V and 2 bases from J, with 8 bases between. The CDR3 loop reads CASSYNFLTDTQYF. The CDR3 DNA reads TGTGCCAGCAGTTACAACTTCCTCACAGATACGCAGTATTTT.

This clone was seen a handful of times. V usage is TRBV29-1 and J usage is TRBJ1-1; 8 bases are shared with TRBD1. The CDR3 spans 13 residues. Germline loops: CDR1 SQVTM, CDR2 ANQGSEA. Unmatched junction bases numbered 3, after V lost 5 bases and J lost 1 base. The CDR3 DNA sequence: TGCAGCGTTTCTCAGGGGGCGAACACTGAAGCTTTCTTT. Its translation is CSVSQGANTEAFF.

This clone was seen a handful of times. The chain employs TRBV4-3 and TRBJ2-7, with a tentative D call TRBD2 (5 bases). Trimming pared 4 bases from V and 0 bases from J, leaving 16 bases between. CDR3 length: 16 residues. Looked up from germline, CDR1 is LGHNA and CDR2 is YSLEER. CDR3 coding DNA: TGCGCCAGCAGCCCCGAAGTCCAGCGGCTCTCCTACGAGCAGTACTTC. Its translation: CASSPEVQRLSYEQYF.

The chain uses TRBV4-3 and TRBJ1-6; D is possibly TRBD1 (5 bases). Germline CDR1 LGHNA, CDR2 YSLEER. This CDR3 region has 17 residues. V lost 1 base, J lost 7 bases, and 17 bases lay in between. The CDR3 reads CASSQGSGGGVNSPLHF. CDR3 sequence (DNA): TGCGCCAGCAGCCAAGGATCCGGGGGAGGCGTCAATTCACCCCTCCACTTT.

V is TRBV9 and J is TRBJ2-7, with 9 bases that match TRBD1. The CDR3 runs to 14 residues. Trimming removed 4 bases from V and 0 bases from J; junction bases left unmatched: 2. Germline CDR1 SGDLS, CDR2 YYNGEE. The CDR3 reads CASSQGQGSYEQYF. As DNA, the CDR3 is TGTGCCAGCAGCCAGGGACAGGGCTCCTACGAGCAGTACTTC.